This T cell receptor (beta chain) was found in a study of shared clonotypes between healthy human individuals (dated by TCRdb to 2018 to 2021). Background on the whole study: A few men and a couple of women, aged 18 to 49 years, made up the cohort. For each donor, CD4 naive and CD4 memory were each run on three plates, CD8 naive on two plates, and CD8 memory on one plate. Blood TCR repertoires of about five healthy adults were deeply sequenced to estimate repertoire size and the extent of clonotype sharing between individuals. To increase sequencing depth and limit assay-specific biases, different laboratories used diverse techniques to prepare libraries and sequence TCR repertoires. Each donor's leukapheresis produced roughly between roughly 0.94 and 9.5 billion PBMCs. Study-wide conclusions, independent of this receptor: Sampling was restricted to blood, and TCR repertoires in tissues likely differ from the TCR repertoires found in blood. Because the study included a small number of donors, the genetic and exposure-history diversity represented was limited. Across a handful of donors, approximately 5% of naive CD4, approximately 4% of naive CD8, about 2.3% of memory CD4, and under 0.45% of memory CD8 clonotypes were shared. Incomplete sequencing was indicated by rarefaction of sorted-subset datasets, despite the large sequencing depth. Naive subsets generally had larger estimated clonotype richness than memory subsets did. Clonotypes shared by all four sorted-subset donors showed higher generation probabilities than non-shared clonotypes. Pairwise subsampling led to the expectation that sequencing depth would affect the degree of clonotype sharing among donors.

On this clone: What this receptor recognizes is not known. Base qualities are not provided; no much larger clone lies one nucleotide away.

Using the deep immunoSEQ assay, TCR CDR3 regions were amplified from genomic DNA by multiplex PCR. Extracted genomic DNA from each cell subset was distributed evenly across all wells of several immunoSEQ 96-well plates, and each plate was treated as a replicate. For sorted subsets, each replicate PCR was loaded with around 200 ng genomic DNA, equivalent to some 31,000 T cell genomes. The purified libraries were quantified using a Qubit 3.0 fluorometer, sized with a Bioanalyzer 2100, and then quantified again using the KAPA Library Quantification kit. Each immunoSEQ 96-well plate was sequenced on its own single-read 150-cycle Illumina NextSeq 550 flow cell. Processing in the source paper ran as follows. Because only junctional sequences without quality scores were contained in the immunoSEQ output, filtering matching that applied to full-length reads could not be performed. To assign V/J genes and CDR3, sequences were annotated using PyIR, a Python wrapper for IgBLAST v1.9, with IMGT germline references. Reads were filtered out if the reads had weak V/J assignments (E-value above 1e-6), no CDR3, stop codons, out-of-frame junctions, or ambiguous translated residues. V3J clonotypes were defined by identical inferred V gene, J gene, and CDR3 amino acid sequence. Percentage overlap between repertoires was computed as shared unique clonotypes divided by the size of the smaller repertoire. Repertoire richness was assessed with RTK rarefaction, the Chao1 estimator, and Recon v2.1 estimates of unobserved clonotypes. Generation probabilities for all TCRbeta clonotypes obtained by the gDNA method from a few donors were computed using OLGA. Not all clones reach the TCRdb copy of this immuneACCESS table, which keeps in-frame sequences only. Checked studies attribute under half of the gap to unresolved V genes and leave the rest unexplained. For V, J and clone size, that table is used; D and trimming come from the DNA. The sample profile shows 2,100,000 or so clones; approximately 94% of them were found once. The ten most abundant clones make up roughly 0.13% of the sample.

The donors were healthy, HIV-negative adults with no recently reported acute infections or vaccinations. Every donor was a Caucasian adult residing in Nashville, Tennessee, USA. CD4+ T cells were enriched through magnetic negative selection, after which naive cells were positively selected on CD45RA and the remaining negative fraction served as the memory subset. After blood collection by leukapheresis, PBMCs were isolated using Ficoll-Histopaque density gradient centrifugation and then cryopreserved in the vapor phase of liquid nitrogen. Purity and quantity of every magnetically sorted T cell population were checked by analytical flow cytometry. Genomic DNA was isolated from each sorted fraction and quantified by UV absorbance on a Nanodrop 2000c. Trimmed from V: 3 bases; trimmed from J: 6 bases; junction bases lacking a gene match: 7. The CDR3, from cysteine to phenylalanine, totals 15 residues. CDR3 DNA is the only sequence kept; it has 45 bases, read in frame from the first base. The germline V gene yields MDHEN for CDR1 and SYDVKM for CDR2.

Sequenced input: naive CD4+ T cells sorted from blood. The cell subset or site label here, explained by the study, means: CD45RA+ positively selected. The TCR comes from a man aged 18 to 35 in good health. The chain is made from TRBV28 and TRBJ1-5, and TRBD1 matches 8 of the central bases. The CDR3 region: CASSFYGQGGQPQHF. In nucleotide form, the sequence is TGTGCCAGCAGTTTCTACGGACAGGGCGGTCAGCCCCAGCATTTT.